Each of the 4 T cell receptor beta chains below was sequenced from the same sample in a study of T cells in tuberculosis. Profiling relied on immunoSEQ multiplex PCR, and the TCRdb table lists in-frame clones only, not all of them. Among about 59,000 clones listed, approximately 80% were seen once. Cells were sorted from thawed PBMC rested overnight and stained with GMM-loaded CD1B tetramer, viability dye and anti-CD3. The CD1B tetramers carried C32 glucose monomycolate purified from Rhodococcus equi. The sequenced sample was CD1b-GMM tetramer-negative cells sorted from PBMCs. These receptors came from an adult woman with latent tuberculosis.

The chain is built from TRBV18 and TRBJ1-1; D possibly corresponds to TRBD1 (6 bases). Trimming cost V 6 bases and J 8 bases, with 19 bases left between them. The CDR3 runs to 14 residues. CDR1 and CDR2 from the germline V gene are KGHSH and LQKENI. CDR3 loop: CASSPSSRQDEAFF. DNA of the CDR3: TGTGCCAGCTCTCCCAGTTCTAGACAGGACGAAGCTTTCTTT.

The chain has TRBV30 and TRBJ2-1; 11 nucleotides match TRBD2. V was clipped by 2 bases and J by 6 bases; unmatched bases: 15. CDR3 size: 18 residues. Germline CDR1 GTSNPN, CDR2 SVGIG (reference sequence). The CDR3: CAWSHSGGGHIPPNEQFF. In DNA, the CDR3 is TGTGCCTGGAGTCATAGCGGGGGGGGCCATATCCCTCCCAATGAGCAGTTCTTC.

This chain links TRBV5-4 with TRBJ2-1; TRBD2 might be the D (5 bases). There are 12 residues in the CDR3. Trimming pared 2 bases from V and 9 bases from J, leaving 9 bases between. CDR1 and CDR2 from the germline V gene are SGHNT and YYREEE (reference sequence). The CDR3 sequence: CASSFFAGEQFF. CDR3 DNA sequence: TGTGCCAGCAGCTTTTTTGCGGGTGAGCAGTTCTTC.

CDR3 in amino acids: CASFPGQLGTEAFF. The CDR3 DNA sequence: TGTGCCAGCTTCCCGGGACAGCTGGGGACTGAAGCTTTCTTT. The rearrangement joins TRBV5-4 to TRBJ1-1, with 7 bases matching TRBD1. Germline-derived CDR1 and CDR2 are SGHNT and YYREEE (reference sequence). The V and J ends lost 7 bases and 5 bases, in that order; junction bases with no gene match: 11. There are 14 residues in the CDR3.